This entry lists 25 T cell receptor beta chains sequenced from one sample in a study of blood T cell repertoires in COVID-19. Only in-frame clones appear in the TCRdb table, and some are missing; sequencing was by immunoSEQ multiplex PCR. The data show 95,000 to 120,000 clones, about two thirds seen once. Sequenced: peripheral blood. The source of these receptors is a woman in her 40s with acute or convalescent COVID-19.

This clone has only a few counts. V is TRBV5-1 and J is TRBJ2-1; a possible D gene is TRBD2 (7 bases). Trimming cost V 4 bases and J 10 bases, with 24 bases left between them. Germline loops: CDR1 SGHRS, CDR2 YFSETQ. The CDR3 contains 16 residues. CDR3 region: CASSVGPGGGQGEQFF. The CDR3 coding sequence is TGCGCCAGCAGCGTAGGACCTGGCGGGGGCCAAGGGGAGCAGTTCTTC. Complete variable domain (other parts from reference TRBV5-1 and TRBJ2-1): KAGVTQTPRYLIKTRGQQVTLSCSPISGHRSVSWYQQTPGQGLQFLFEYFSETQRNKGNFPGRFSGRQFSNSRSEMNVSTLELGDSALYLCASSVGPGGGQGEQFFGPGTRLTVL.

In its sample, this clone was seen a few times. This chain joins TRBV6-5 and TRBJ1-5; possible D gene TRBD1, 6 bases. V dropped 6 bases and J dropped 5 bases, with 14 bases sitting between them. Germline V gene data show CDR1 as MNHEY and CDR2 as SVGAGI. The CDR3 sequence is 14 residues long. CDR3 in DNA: TGTGCCAGCAGCTTCAGGGGAGACGATCAGCCCCAGCATTTT. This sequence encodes CASSFRGDDQPQHF.

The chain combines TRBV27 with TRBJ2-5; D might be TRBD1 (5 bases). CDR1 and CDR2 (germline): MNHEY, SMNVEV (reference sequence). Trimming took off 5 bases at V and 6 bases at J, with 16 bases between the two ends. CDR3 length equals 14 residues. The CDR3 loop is CASSTTPRGQTQYF. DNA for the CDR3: TGTGCCAGCAGTACGACCCCTAGGGGTCAGACCCAGTACTTC.

The CDR3 DNA sequence: TGTGCCTGGCTCCCAGTCCCGGGACTGAATTCGGTTCCGTACTTC. Amino acids: CAWLPVPGLNSVPYF. The rearrangement links TRBV30 to TRBJ2-7, with D possibly TRBD2 on 6 matching bases. The germline V gene encodes CDR1 GTSNPN and CDR2 SVGIG (reference sequence). V lost 5 bases and J lost 12, with 29 bases in between. The CDR3 is 15 residues long.

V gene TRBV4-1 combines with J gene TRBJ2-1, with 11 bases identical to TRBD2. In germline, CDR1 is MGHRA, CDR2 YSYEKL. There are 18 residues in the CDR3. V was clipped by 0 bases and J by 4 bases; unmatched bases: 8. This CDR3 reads CASSQDGLAGGYYNEQFF. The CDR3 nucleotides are TGCGCCAGCAGCCAAGATGGGCTAGCGGGGGGTTATTACAATGAGCAGTTCTTC.

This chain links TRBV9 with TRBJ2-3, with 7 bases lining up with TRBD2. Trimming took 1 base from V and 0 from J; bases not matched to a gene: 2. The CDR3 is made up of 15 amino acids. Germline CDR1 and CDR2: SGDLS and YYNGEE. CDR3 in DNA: TGTGCCAGCAGCGTACTAGCGGCTAGCACAGATACGCAGTATTTT. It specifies CASSVLAASTDTQYF.

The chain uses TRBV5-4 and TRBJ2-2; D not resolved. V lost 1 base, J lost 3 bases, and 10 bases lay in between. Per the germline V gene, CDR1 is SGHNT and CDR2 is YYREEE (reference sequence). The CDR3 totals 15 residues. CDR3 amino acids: CASSLRVADTGELFF. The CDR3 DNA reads TGTGCCAGCAGCTTGCGGGTGGCGGACACCGGGGAGCTGTTTTTT.

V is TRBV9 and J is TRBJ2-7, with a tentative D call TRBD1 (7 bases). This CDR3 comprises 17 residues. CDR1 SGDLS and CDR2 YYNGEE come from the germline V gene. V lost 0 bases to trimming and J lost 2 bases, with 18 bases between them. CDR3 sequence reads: CASSVGGTAPGTYEQYF. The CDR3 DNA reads TGTGCCAGCAGCGTAGGCGGGACAGCTCCGGGGACCTACGAGCAGTACTTC.

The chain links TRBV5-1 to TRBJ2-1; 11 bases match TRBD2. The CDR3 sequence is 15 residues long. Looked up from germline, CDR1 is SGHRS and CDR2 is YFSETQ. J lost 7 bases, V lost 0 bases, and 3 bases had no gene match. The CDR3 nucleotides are TGCGCCAGCAGCTTGGAGGCTAGCGGGGGGAATGAGCAGTTCTTC. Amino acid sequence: CASSLEASGGNEQFF. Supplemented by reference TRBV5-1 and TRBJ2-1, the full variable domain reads KAGVTQTPRYLIKTRGQQVTLSCSPISGHRSVSWYQQTPGQGLQFLFEYFSETQRNKGNFPGRFSGRQFSNSRSEMNVSTLELGDSALYLCASSLEASGGNEQFFGPGTRLTVL.

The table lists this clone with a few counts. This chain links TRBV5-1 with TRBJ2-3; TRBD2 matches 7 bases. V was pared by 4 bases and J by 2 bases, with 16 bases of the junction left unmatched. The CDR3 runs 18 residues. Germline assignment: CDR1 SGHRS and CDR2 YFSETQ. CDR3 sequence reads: CASSREGRRGLTTDTQYF. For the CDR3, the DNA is TGCGCCAGCAGCAGAGAGGGGAGGCGGGGGTTAACCACAGATACGCAGTATTTT.

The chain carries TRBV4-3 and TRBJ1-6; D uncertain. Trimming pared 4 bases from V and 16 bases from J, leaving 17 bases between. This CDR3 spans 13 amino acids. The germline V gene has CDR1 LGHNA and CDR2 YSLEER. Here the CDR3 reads CASSPTERASLHF. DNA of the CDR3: TGCGCCAGCAGCCCCACCGAGAGGGCCTCTCTCCACTTT.

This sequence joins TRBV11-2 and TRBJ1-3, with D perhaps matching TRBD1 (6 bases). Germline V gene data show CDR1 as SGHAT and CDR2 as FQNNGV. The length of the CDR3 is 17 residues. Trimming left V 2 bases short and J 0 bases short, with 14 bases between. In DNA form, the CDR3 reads TGTGCCAGCAGCTTAACGGGGTCAGGGGCCTCTGGAAACACCATATATTTT. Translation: CASSLTGSGASGNTIYF. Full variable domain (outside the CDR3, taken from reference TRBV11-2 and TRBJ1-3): EAGVAQSPRYKIIEKRQSVAFWCNPISGHATLYWYQQILGQGPKLLIQFQNNGVVDDSQLPKDRFSAERLKGVDSTLKIQPAKLEDSAVYLCASSLTGSGASGNTIYFGEGSWLTVV.

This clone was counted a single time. In DNA form, the CDR3 reads TGCGCCAGCAGCTCCTTGGGTGGAGGCTCCTACAATGAGCAGTTCTTC. This translates into CASSSLGGGSYNEQFF. The chain joins TRBV5-1 to TRBJ2-1; a weak D match, TRBD2 (5 bases). Germline V gene lookup returns CDR1 SGHRS and CDR2 YFSETQ. The V and J ends lost 3 bases and 0 bases respectively, with 13 bases between them. The CDR3 runs 16 residues.

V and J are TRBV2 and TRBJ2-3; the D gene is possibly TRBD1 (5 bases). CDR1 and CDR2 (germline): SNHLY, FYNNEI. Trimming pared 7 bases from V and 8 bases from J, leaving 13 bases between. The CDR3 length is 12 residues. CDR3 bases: TGTGCCAGCAAGGCTAATCAGGGTACGCAGTATTTT. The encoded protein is CASKANQGTQYF.

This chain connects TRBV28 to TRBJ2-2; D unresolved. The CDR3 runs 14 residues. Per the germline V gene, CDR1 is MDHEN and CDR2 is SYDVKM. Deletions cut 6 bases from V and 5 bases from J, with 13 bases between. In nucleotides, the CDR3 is TGTGCCAGCAGGAACCCGACTCTTACCGGGGAGCTGTTTTTT. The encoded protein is CASRNPTLTGELFF.

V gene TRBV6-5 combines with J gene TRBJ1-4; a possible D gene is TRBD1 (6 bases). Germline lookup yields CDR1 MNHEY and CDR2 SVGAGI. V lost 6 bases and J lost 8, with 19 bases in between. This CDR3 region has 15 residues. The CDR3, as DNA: TGTGCCAGCAGCCAACTTTGGGACACTCAGGAAAAACTGTTTTTT. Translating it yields CASSQLWDTQEKLFF.

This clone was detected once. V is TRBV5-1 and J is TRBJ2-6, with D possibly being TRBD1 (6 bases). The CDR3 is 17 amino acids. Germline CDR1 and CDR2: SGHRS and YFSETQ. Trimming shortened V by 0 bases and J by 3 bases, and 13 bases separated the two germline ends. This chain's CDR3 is CASSLVGQMGGANVLTF. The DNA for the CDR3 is TGCGCCAGCAGCTTGGTCGGACAGATGGGTGGGGCCAACGTCCTGACTTTC.

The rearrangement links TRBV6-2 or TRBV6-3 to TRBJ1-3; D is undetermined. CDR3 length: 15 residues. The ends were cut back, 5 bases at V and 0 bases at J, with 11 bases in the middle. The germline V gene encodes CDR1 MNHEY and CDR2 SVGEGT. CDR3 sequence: CASSHPDISGNTIYF. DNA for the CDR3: TGTGCCAGCAGTCACCCCGACATCTCTGGAAACACCATATATTTT.

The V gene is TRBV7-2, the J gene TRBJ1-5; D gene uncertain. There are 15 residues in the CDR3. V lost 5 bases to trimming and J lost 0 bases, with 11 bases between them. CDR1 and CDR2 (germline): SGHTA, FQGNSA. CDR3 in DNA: TGTGCCAGCAGCCTCGAGGGTTTTAGCAATCAGCCCCAGCATTTT. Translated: CASSLEGFSNQPQHF.

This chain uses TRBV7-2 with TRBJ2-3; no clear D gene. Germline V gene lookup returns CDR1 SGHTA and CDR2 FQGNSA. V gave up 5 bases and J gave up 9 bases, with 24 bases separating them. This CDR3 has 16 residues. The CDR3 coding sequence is TGTGCCAGCAGCGTTACTGGATTTCGAAGCGAGGTCACGCAGTATTTT. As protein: CASSVTGFRSEVTQYF. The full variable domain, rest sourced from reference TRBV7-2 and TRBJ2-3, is GAGVSQSPSNKVTEKGKDVELRCDPISGHTALYWYRQSLGQGLEFLIYFQGNSAPDKSGLPSDRFSAERTGGSVSTLTIQRTQQEDSAVYLCASSVTGFRSEVTQYFGPGTRLTVL.

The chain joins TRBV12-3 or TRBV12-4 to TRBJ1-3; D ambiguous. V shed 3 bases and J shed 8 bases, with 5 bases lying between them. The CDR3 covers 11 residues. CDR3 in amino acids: CASSLSDTIYF. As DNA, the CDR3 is TGTGCCAGCAGTTTGAGTGACACCATATATTTT.

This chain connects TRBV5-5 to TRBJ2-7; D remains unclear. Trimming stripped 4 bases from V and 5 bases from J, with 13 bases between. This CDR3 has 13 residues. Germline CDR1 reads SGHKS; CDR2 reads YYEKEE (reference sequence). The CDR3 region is CASSRVSSHEQYF. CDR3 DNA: TGTGCCAGCAGCCGGGTATCAAGCCACGAGCAGTACTTC.

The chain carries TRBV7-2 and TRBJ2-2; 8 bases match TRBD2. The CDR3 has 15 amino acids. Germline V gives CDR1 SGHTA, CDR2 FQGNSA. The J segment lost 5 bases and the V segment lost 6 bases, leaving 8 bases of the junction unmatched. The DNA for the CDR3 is TGTGCCAGCAGTACTTCCGGGGGGGTAACCGGGGAGCTGTTTTTT. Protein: CASSTSGGVTGELFF.

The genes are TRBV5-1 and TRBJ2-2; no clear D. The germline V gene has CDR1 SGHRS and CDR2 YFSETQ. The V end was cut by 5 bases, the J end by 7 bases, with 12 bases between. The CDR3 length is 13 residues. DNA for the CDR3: TGCGCCAGCAGTTTACAGCTTGGCGGGGAGCTGTTTTTT. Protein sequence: CASSLQLGGELFF.

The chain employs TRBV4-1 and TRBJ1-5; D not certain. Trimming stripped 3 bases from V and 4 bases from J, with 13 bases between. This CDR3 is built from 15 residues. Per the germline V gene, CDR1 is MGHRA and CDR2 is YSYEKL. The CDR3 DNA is TGCGCCAGCAGCCATTTCGAGATTGTGAATCAGCCCCAGCATTTT. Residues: CASSHFEIVNQPQHF.